Shown below are 12 T cell receptor beta chains from a single sample sequenced in a study of shared clonotypes between healthy human individuals. Clones were sequenced by immunoSEQ multiplex PCR, and TCRdb holds only the in-frame ones, with some missing. Of 1.5 million to 2.5 million clones listed, about 95% were seen once; the top ten hold under 1.5%. As defined, naive CD8 cells were CD45RO-negative and positively selected for CCR7, with terminally differentiated effector memory CD45RA+ cells excluded. Sequencing used naive CD8+ T cells sorted from blood. The receptors originated from a man between 18 and 35 years old in good health.

With regard to this clone: This sample includes further DNA sequences coding for the same CDR3. This chain uses TRBV6-5 with TRBJ2-1; D call uncertain. V lost 2 bases to trimming and J lost 4 bases, with 6 bases between them. The CDR3 is 13 residues long. Per germline, CDR1 MNHEY and CDR2 SVGAGI. The CDR3 coding sequence is TGTGCCAGCAGTTACGCAGAGTACAATGAGCAGTTCTTC. Protein: CASSYAEYNEQFF.

The rearrangement uses TRBV7-8 and TRBJ2-7; 8 bases fit TRBD2. The J segment lost 9 bases and the V segment lost 1 base, leaving 14 bases of the junction unmatched. This CDR3 has 16 amino acids. Germline CDR1 SGHVS, CDR2 FQNEAQ. The CDR3 is CASSLDGRALAYGQYF. The CDR3 DNA reads as TGTGCCAGCAGCTTAGACGGGAGGGCCTTGGCGTATGGGCAGTACTTC.

This clone has ten or more counts. The chain joins TRBV10-3 to TRBJ1-2; D call uncertain. The V end was cut by 2 bases, the J end by 10 bases, with 8 bases between. The CDR3 totals 11 residues. From germline, CDR1 is ENHRY and CDR2 SYGVKD. CDR3 loop: CAISEGVDYTF. The CDR3 DNA reads TGTGCCATCAGTGAGGGGGTCGACTACACCTTC.

As to this clone: Different DNA sequences within this sample yield the same CDR3. The chain combines TRBV6-5 with TRBJ2-5; D unclear. From germline, CDR1 is MNHEY and CDR2 SVGAGI. The CDR3 consists of 13 residues. V lost 2 bases, J lost 3 bases, and 7 bases lay in between. The CDR3 here is CASSYVGEETQYF. The CDR3 region has the DNA TGTGCCAGCAGTTACGTAGGAGAAGAGACCCAGTACTTC.

The chain joins TRBV27 to TRBJ1-2, with a tentative D call TRBD1 (6 bases). This CDR3 is 13 amino acids long. V lost 3 bases, J lost 8 bases, and 13 bases lay in between. From germline, CDR1 is MNHEY and CDR2 SMNVEV (reference sequence). CDR3 bases: TGTGCCAGCAGTTTGGCAGGGACAAACGGCTACACCTTC. This encodes CASSLAGTNGYTF.

The V and J genes are TRBV7-6 and TRBJ1-6; perhaps TRBD1 as D (6 bases). CDR1 SGHVS and CDR2 FNYEAQ come from the germline V gene. There are 16 residues in the CDR3. The germline V and J ends were trimmed by 5 bases and 14 bases, with 25 bases remaining between them. The CDR3: CASSLLKAGGPVSLHF. The CDR3 DNA reads TGTGCCAGCAGCCTGCTTAAAGCGGGGGGCCCGGTTTCCCTCCACTTT.

The chain has TRBV12-5 and TRBJ2-1; 10 nucleotides line up with TRBD1. Germline V gives CDR1 LGHNT, CDR2 FRNRAP. The trim removed 4 bases at V and 2 bases at J, leaving 5 bases unmatched. The CDR3 length is 16 residues. Here the CDR3 DNA reads TGTGCTAGTGGTTCGGGGGGACAGGGGACCTACAATGAGCAGTTCTTC. As protein: CASGSGGQGTYNEQFF.

The rearrangement links TRBV7-9 to TRBJ2-7; TRBD2 aligns across 9 bases. V was clipped by 4 bases and J by 3 bases; unmatched bases: 10. Per germline, CDR1 SEHNR and CDR2 FQNEAQ (reference sequence). This CDR3 spans 16 amino acids. CDR3 region: CASSSTVAGDYYEQYF. CDR3 DNA sequence: TGTGCCAGCAGCTCTACAGTAGCGGGGGATTACTACGAGCAGTACTTC.

The chain combines TRBV27 with TRBJ2-7; 10 nucleotides match TRBD1. The V segment lost 6 bases and the J segment 6 bases; nucleotides outside the gene matches: 8. The germline V gene has CDR1 MNHEY and CDR2 SMNVEV (reference sequence). This CDR3 spans 14 amino acids. The CDR3 region is CASRRPGQGPEQYF. The CDR3 DNA reads as TGTGCCAGCAGGAGACCGGGACAGGGGCCCGAGCAGTACTTC.

The chain couples TRBV6-5 to TRBJ2-7; D is ambiguous. The CDR3 runs 15 residues. Germline loops: CDR1 MNHEY, CDR2 SVGAGI. The V gene lost 6 bases and the J gene lost 2 bases, with 17 bases spanning the gap. CDR3 in amino acids: CASSPTPTQTYEQYF. Here the CDR3 DNA reads TGTGCCAGCAGCCCTACCCCGACACAAACCTACGAGCAGTACTTC.

The rearrangement joins TRBV4-1 to TRBJ2-1; 7 nucleotides line up with TRBD2. CDR3 length equals 17 residues. V lost 2 bases to trimming and J lost 1 base; unmatched junction nucleotides: 8. Germline CDR1 and CDR2: MGHRA and YSYEKL. Here the CDR3 DNA reads TGCGCCAGCAGCCAATTGACCGGGACTATTTCCTACAATGAGCAGTTCTTC. Translation: CASSQLTGTISYNEQFF.

The chain uses TRBV5-1 and TRBJ2-7; the match to TRBD1 covers 11 bases. Germline lookup yields CDR1 SGHRS and CDR2 YFSETQ. J lost 4 bases, V lost 0 bases, and 12 bases had no gene match. CDR3 length: 18 amino acids. The CDR3 spells CASSLEIFRDRGSYEQYF. CDR3 in DNA: TGCGCCAGCAGCTTGGAAATTTTTCGGGACAGGGGGTCATACGAGCAGTACTTC.